This entry concerns a single T cell receptor (beta chain). The antigen this receptor binds is unknown. Base qualities were left out, and no much larger clone turns up one base away. This record comes from a study of healthy donors' naive CD4 and CD8 T cells (dated by TCRdb to the mid-2010s). Turning to the overall study: Donors were selected to cover three age groups (20-25, 40-50 and 60-70 years, several each), with a mean age of 44, and half of the donors were female. For TCR alpha, a new primer set was designed to cover all functional IMGT alpha gene variants, and all other steps followed the beta-chain workflow. To check how TCR variation relates to lineage commitment, the researchers sequenced rearranged TCR alpha and beta chains taken from naive CD4+ and CD8+ T cells. The peripheral blood mononuclear cells came from roughly 19 individuals who were healthy and unrelated. The donors were HLA-typed by sequencing at HLA-A, -B, -C, -DRB1, -DQB1 and -DPB1, using the SBTexcellerator protocol, an ABI3130xl analyzer and SBTengine software. General findings and caveats noted by the study authors: Most V and J gene segments were reportedly biased between naive CD4+ and CD8+ cells, consistently across donors and independent of HLA genotype. Alpha and beta chains were sequenced in bulk and could not be paired, so combined chain effects were not evaluated. Taken together, V genes, J genes and CDR3 charge appeared to account for about an eighth of the variance in CD4/CD8 propensity, mostly acting in an additive way. In both chains, CD4+ lineage was associated with a positively charged CDR3 and CD8+ lineage with a negatively charged CDR3. Possible repertoire bias arising from homeostatic proliferation of naive T cells was not directly addressed.

Sequenced using a 454 GS FLX Titanium. A previously published linear amplification protocol was used to construct TCR libraries from 500 ng of total RNA. The Roche/454 Genome Sequencer with Titanium chemistry was used for sequencing. The study's processing was this. 60,000 to 80,000 rearranged TCR alpha transcripts were sequenced from several of the healthy donors. Unique TCR clonotypes were defined by the CDR3 junction under IMGT nomenclature, and duplicate transcripts were removed. CD4 versus CD8 status was modeled on V and J genes by logistic regression in R 2.13.0, with adjustment for donor effects and Bonferroni correction for multiple testing. Clones were called with MiXCR by TCRdb after fastp trimmed the public reads at Q25, and only in-frame beta chains were retained. Rows are unified per CDR3 protein, each entry keeping the most common DNA and genes. TCRdb's processing, not the authors' own work, is the source of the V and J calls. For this sample there are about 180,000 distinct CDR3 sequences; 65% to 80% appear just once. The ten top clones hold roughly 2.3% of the sample.

Cells with a CD4+CD8-CD45RO-CD45RA+ profile were isolated by FACS and defined as naive CD4+ T cells, and those with a CD8+CD4-CD45RA+CD27bright profile were defined as naive CD8+ T cells. The antibodies used for sorting targeted CD4 (RPA-T4), CD8 (SK1), CD27 (O323), CD45RA (HI100) and CD45RO (UCHL1). This TCR derives from a pool of human donors in good health; the sample pools cells from several healthy donors. Specimen: naive CD4+ and CD8+ T cells sorted from blood, pooled from several donors. Taken with the paper, the label for cell subset or site translates to: FACS-sorted naive CD4+ (CD45RO-CD45RA+) and naive CD8+ (CD45RA+CD27bright) T cells.

The CDR3 reads as follows: CASSRMFPEQFF. The DNA is TGTGCCAGCAGTAGAATGTTCCCTGAGCAGTTCTTC. The V and J segments used are TRBV27 and TRBJ2-1; a confident D gene designation cannot be given. Per the germline V gene (reference sequence), MNHEY is the CDR1 and SMNVEV is the CDR2. V lost 5 bases and J lost 9 bases; the stretch between them is 11 bases long. Spanning cysteine to phenylalanine, the CDR3 consists of 12 amino acids. Of all the DNA, just the CDR3 is kept, 36 bases in frame from base 1.